This TCR beta chain originates from a study of radiotherapy plus CTLA-4 blockade in lung cancer. Study background: Disease control was achieved by 31% of patients, and objective responses by 18%. Study results and caveats: Reportedly, early blood T cell clone dynamics best predicted response, with interferon-beta. Tumor-derived TCR clones expanded in blood after radiotherapy plus ipilimumab.

Germline CDR1 is MNHNS and CDR2 is SASEGT. The CDR3 extends over 16 amino acids. The ends were cut back, 0 bases at V and 6 bases at J, with 17 bases in the middle. Notes on this clone: Antigen: not known.

TCRdb's copy holds only in-frame clones and misses some; the assay was immunoSEQ multiplex PCR. Of around 110,000 clones in the sample, more than 75% are singletons; the top ten hold less than 4%. Those patients who had chemo-refractory metastatic non-small-cell lung cancer were given focal radiation along with CTLA-4 blockade through ipilimumab. This receptor was obtained from a human donor with non-small cell lung cancer that progressed on radiotherapy plus ipilimumab. Some clones in this sample may be carry-over from other donors' samples. The sequences come from peripheral blood, collected from a patient treated with radiotherapy plus ipilimumab. J is TRBJ1-2 and V is TRBV6-1; no clear D. CDR3 sequence reads: CASSEALQNRHHGYTF. CDR3 nucleotides: TGTGCCAGCAGTGAAGCGCTTCAGAACCGCCACCATGGCTACACCTTC.